The sequence of this T cell receptor beta chain was determined in a study of blood T cell repertoires in COVID-19. The protocol was immunoSEQ multiplex PCR, while the TCRdb copy is restricted to in-frame clones and leaves out a portion. This repertoire shows 150,000 to 180,000 clones, about 80% found once; its top ten account for over 10%. Between the trimmed V and J ends, which lost 1 base and 0 bases, there was a span of 7 bases. The CDR3 is 15 residues long. Looked up from germline, CDR1 is LGHDT and CDR2 is YNNKEL (reference sequence). The chain links TRBV3-1 (or the pseudogene TRBV3-2) to TRBJ1-3; D is undetermined. This TCR derives from a woman aged 55-69 years with COVID-19, enrolled during active disease. Sequencing used peripheral blood. This chain's CDR3 is CASSQATASGNTIYF. CDR3 sequence (DNA): TGTGCCAGCAGCCAAGCAACAGCCTCTGGAAACACCATATATTTT.